This paragraph reports one T cell receptor beta chain. Data came from immunoSEQ multiplex PCR; TCRdb stores just in-frame clones and leaves some out. The sample has approximately 190,000 clones, over 80% seen once. The data were obtained in a study of control samples from healthy donors and cancer patients. Trimming cost V 5 bases and J 7 bases; bases outside gene matches: 6. Per germline, CDR1 SGHDT and CDR2 YYEEEE. CDR3 length equals 13 residues. Input material: blood. The sequence came from a man under 40 in good health. The chain combines TRBV5-6 with TRBJ2-7, with 10 bases matching TRBD1. Here the CDR3 reads CASRRQGAGEQYF. For the CDR3, the DNA is TGTGCCAGCAGGAGACAGGGGGCGGGGGAGCAGTACTTC.